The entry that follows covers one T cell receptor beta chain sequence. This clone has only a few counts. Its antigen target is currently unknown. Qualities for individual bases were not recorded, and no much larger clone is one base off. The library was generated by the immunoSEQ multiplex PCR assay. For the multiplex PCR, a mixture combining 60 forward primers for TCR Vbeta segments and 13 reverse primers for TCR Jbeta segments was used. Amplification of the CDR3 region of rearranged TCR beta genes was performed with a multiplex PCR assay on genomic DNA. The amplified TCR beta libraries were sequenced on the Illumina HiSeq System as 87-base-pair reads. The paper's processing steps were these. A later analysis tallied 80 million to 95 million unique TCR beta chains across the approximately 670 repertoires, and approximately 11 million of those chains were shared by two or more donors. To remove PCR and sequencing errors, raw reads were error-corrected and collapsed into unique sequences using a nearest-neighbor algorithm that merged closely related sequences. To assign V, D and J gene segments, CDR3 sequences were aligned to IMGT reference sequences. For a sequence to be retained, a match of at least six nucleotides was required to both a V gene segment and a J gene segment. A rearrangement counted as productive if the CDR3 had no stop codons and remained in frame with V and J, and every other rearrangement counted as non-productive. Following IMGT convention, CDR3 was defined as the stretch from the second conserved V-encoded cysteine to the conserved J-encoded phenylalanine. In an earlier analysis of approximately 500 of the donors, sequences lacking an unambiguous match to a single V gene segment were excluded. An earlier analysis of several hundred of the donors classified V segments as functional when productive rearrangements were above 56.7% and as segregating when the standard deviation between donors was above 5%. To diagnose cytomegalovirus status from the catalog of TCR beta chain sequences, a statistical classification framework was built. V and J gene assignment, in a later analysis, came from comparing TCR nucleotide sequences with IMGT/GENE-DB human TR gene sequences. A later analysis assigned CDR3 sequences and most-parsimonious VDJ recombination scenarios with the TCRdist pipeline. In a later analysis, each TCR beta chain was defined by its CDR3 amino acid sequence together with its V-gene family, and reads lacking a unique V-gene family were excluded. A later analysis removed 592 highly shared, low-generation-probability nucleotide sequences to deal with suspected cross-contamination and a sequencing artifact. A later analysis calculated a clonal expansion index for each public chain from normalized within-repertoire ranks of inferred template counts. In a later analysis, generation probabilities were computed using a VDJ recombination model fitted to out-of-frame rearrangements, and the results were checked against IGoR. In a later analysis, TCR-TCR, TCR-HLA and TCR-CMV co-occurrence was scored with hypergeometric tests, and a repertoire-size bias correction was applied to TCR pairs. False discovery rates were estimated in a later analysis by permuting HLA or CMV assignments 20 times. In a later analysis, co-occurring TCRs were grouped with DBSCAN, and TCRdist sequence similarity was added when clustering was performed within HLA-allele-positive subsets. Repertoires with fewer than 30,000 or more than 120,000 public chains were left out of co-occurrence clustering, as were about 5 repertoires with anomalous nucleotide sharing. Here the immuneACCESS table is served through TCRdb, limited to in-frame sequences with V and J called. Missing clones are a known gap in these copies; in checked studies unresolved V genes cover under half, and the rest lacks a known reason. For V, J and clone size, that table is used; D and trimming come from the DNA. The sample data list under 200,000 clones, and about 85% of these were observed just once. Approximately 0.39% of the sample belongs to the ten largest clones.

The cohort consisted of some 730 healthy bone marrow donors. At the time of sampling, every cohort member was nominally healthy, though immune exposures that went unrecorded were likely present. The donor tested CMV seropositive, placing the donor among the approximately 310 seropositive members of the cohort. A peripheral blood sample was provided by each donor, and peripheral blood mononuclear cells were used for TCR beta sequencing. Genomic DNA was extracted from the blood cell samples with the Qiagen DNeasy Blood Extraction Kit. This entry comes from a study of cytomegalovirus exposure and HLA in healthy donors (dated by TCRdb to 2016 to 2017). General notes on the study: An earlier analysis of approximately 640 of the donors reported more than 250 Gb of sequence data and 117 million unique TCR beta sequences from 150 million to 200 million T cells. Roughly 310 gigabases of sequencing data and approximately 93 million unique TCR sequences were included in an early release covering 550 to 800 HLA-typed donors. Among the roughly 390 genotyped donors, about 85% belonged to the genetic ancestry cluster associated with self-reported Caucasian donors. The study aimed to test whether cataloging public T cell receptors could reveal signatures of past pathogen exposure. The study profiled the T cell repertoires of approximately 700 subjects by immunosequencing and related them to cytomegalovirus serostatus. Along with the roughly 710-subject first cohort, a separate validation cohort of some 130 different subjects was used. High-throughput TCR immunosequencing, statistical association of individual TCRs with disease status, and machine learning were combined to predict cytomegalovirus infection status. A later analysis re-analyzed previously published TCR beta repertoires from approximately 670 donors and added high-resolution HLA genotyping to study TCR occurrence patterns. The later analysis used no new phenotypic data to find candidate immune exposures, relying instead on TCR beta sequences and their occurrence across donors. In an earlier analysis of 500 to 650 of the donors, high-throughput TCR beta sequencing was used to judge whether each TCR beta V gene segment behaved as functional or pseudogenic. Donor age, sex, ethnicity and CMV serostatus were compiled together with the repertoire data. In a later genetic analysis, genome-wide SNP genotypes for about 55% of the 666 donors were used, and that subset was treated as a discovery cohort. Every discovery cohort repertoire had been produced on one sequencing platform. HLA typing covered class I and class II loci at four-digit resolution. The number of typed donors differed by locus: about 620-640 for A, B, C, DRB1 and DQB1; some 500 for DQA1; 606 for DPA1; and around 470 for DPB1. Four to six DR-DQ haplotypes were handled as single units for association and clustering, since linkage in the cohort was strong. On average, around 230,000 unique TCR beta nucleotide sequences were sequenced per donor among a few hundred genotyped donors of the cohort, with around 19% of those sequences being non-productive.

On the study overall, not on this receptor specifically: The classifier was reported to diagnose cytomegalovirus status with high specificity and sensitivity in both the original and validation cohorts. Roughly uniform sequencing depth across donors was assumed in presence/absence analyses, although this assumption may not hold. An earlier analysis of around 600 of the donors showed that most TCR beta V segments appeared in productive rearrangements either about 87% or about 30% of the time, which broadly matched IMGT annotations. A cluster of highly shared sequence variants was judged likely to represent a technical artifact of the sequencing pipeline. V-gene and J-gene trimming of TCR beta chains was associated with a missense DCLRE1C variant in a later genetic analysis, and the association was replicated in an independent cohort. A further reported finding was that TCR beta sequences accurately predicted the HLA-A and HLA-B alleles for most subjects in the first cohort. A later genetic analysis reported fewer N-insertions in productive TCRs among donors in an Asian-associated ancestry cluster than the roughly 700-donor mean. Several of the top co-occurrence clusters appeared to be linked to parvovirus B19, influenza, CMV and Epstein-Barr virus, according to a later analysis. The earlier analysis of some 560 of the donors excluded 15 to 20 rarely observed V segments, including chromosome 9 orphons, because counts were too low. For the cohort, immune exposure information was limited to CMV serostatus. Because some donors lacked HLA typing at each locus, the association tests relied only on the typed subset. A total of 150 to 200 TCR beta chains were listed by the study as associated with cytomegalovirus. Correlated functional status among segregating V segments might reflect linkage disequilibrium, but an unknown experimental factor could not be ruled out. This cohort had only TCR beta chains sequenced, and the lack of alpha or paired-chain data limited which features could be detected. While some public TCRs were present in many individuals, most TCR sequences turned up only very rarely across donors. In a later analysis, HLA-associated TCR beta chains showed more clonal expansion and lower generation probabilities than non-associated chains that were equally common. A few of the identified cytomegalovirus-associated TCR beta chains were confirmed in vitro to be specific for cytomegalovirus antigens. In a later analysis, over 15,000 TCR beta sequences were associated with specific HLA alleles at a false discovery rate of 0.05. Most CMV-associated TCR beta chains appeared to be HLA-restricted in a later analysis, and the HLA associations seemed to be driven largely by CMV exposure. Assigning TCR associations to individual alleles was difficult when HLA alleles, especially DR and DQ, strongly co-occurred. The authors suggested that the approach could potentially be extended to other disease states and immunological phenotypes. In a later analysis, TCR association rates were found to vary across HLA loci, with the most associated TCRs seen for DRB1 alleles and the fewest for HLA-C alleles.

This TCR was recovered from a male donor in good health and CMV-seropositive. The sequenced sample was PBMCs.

The bases read TGTGCCAGCAGCTTAGCGGGAGGTTGGAATGAGCAGTTCTTC. It specifies CASSLAGGWNEQFF. The V and J segments used are TRBV7-2 and TRBJ2-1; the D gene is possibly TRBD2, with 6 bases matching. According to the germline V gene, CDR1 reads SGHTA and CDR2 reads FQGNSA. A distance of 10 bases separates the germline ends of V and J, which lose 0 bases and 7 bases respectively. There are 14 amino acids in the CDR3, from cysteine to phenylalanine inclusive. This entry keeps only the CDR3 DNA: 42 bases, framed from base 1. Reference TRBV7-2 and TRBJ2-1 proteins supply the regions before and after the CDR3; the full variable domain is: GAGVSQSPSNKVTEKGKDVELRCDPISGHTALYWYRQSLGQGLEFLIYFQGNSAPDKSGLPSDRFSAERTGGSVSTLTIQRTQQEDSAVYLCASSLAGGWNEQFFGPGTRLTVL.